The next 9 T cell receptor beta chains were all read from a single sample in a study of control samples from healthy donors and cancer patients. Libraries were prepared by immunoSEQ multiplex PCR; TCRdb keeps only in-frame clonotypes and omits some of them. The repertoire holds tens of thousands of clones, with approximately 91% as singletons. Sequences were obtained from PBMCs. The receptor set was obtained from a man aged 45-65 years with lung cancer.

V is TRBV5-4 and J is TRBJ1-2, with no clear D. This CDR3 has 13 residues. From germline, CDR1 is SGHNT and CDR2 YYREEE (reference sequence). V shed 1 base and J shed 2 bases, with 6 bases lying between them. CDR3 sequence reads: CASSLPGNYGYTF. The CDR3 DNA sequence: TGTGCCAGCAGCTTGCCGGGGAACTATGGCTACACCTTC.

J is TRBJ1-4 and V is TRBV6-5; D call uncertain. V was pared by 6 bases and J by 7 bases, with 12 bases between. CDR3 length equals 13 residues. Germline V gene lookup returns CDR1 MNHEY and CDR2 SVGAGI. CDR3 coding DNA: TGTGCCAGCAGCCGATACAGCTTTGAAAAACTGTTTTTT. Its translation is CASSRYSFEKLFF.

The chain joins TRBV9 to TRBJ2-1; a weak D match, TRBD2 (6 bases). Looked up from germline, CDR1 is SGDLS and CDR2 is YYNGEE. The length of the CDR3 is 15 residues. Trimming shortened V by 0 bases and J by 9 bases, and 16 bases separated the two germline ends. This CDR3 is CASSVVAGPRGEQFF. DNA for the CDR3: TGTGCCAGCAGCGTAGTGGCGGGCCCGCGGGGTGAGCAGTTCTTC.

The V and J genes are TRBV27 and TRBJ2-7; D is possibly TRBD2 (6 bases). The germline V gene has CDR1 MNHEY and CDR2 SMNVEV (reference sequence). Trimming removed 0 bases from V and 3 bases from J, with 9 bases in between. The CDR3 is 14 residues long. CDR3 region: CASSLSSGGYEQYF. In DNA, the CDR3 is TGTGCCAGCAGTTTATCGTCCGGGGGCTACGAGCAGTACTTC.

This chain uses TRBV19 with TRBJ2-5, with TRBD1 matching 12 bases. This CDR3 contains 16 residues. V trimming: 7 bases; J trimming: 5 bases; junction bases outside the gene matches: 11. From germline, CDR1 is LNHDA and CDR2 SQIVND (reference sequence). DNA of the CDR3: TGTGCCAGTACCTCCGGGACAGGGGGCATCGGGGAGACCCAGTACTTC. It specifies CASTSGTGGIGETQYF.

V usage is TRBV5-1 and J usage is TRBJ1-2; TRBD1 is a possible D gene (6 bases). From germline, CDR1 is SGHRS and CDR2 YFSETQ. This CDR3 spans 12 amino acids. Trimming removed 4 bases from V and 9 bases from J, with 13 bases in between. CDR3 coding DNA: TGCGCCAGCAGCCCTCAGGGGAACAGCTACACCTTC. Amino acid sequence: CASSPQGNSYTF.

The chain couples TRBV9 to TRBJ1-1; D unresolved. Trimming took 0 bases from V and 1 from J, leaving 7 bases between them. The germline gives CDR1 SGDLS, CDR2 YYNGEE. The length of the CDR3 is 14 residues. The CDR3 loop reads CASSVVWQNTEAFF. DNA for the CDR3: TGTGCCAGCAGCGTAGTTTGGCAGAACACTGAAGCTTTCTTT.

This chain links TRBV4-1 with TRBJ1-6; TRBD1 agrees at 8 bases. This CDR3 is built from 15 residues. V dropped 6 bases and J dropped 10; count of bases not matched to a gene: 11. Germline V lookup: CDR1 MGHRA, CDR2 YSYEKL. CDR3 nucleotide sequence: TGCGCCAGCAGGGGAGGACAGGGAGAAGGGTCACCCCTCCACTTT. Translated, it gives CASRGGQGEGSPLHF.

This sequence joins TRBV7-8 and TRBJ2-5; 7 positions match TRBD2. Germline V gene lookup returns CDR1 SGHVS and CDR2 FQNEAQ. V lost 0 bases to trimming and J lost 3 bases; unmatched junction nucleotides: 7. The CDR3 loop spans 16 amino acids. The CDR3 DNA follows: TGTGCCAGCAGCTTAGCTGCGGGGGACGATGAAGAGACCCAGTACTTC. As protein: CASSLAAGDDEETQYF.